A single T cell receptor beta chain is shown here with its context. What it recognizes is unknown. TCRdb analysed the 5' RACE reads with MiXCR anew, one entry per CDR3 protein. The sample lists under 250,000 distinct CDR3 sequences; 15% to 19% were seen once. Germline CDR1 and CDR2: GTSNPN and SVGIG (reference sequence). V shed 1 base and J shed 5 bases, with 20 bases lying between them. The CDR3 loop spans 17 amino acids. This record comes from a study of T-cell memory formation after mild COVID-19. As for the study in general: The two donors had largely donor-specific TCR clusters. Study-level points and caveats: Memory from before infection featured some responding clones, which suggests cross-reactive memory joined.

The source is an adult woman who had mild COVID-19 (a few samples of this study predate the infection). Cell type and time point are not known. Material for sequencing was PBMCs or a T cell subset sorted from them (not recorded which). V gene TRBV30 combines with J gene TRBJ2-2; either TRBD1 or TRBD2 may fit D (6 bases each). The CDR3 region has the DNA TGTGCCTGGAGTGGAATAGGGGGGCGAGGGGGGACCGGGGAGCTGTTTTTT. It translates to CAWSGIGGRGGTGELFF. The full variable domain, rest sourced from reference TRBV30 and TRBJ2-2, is SQTIHQWPATLVQPVGSPLSLECTVEGTSNPNLYWYRQAAGRGLQLLFYSVGIGQISSEVPQNLSASRPQDRQFILSSKKLLLSDSGFYLCAWSGIGGRGGTGELFFGEGSRLTVL.